This T cell receptor (beta chain) was documented in a study of T cell responses to AZD1222 COVID-19 vaccine. General study points: Repertoire sampling happened only post peak T cell response. Of spike-specific TCRs, nearly half reportedly target regions left unmutated in variants.

The repertoire was sequenced with immunoSEQ multiplex PCR; TCRdb's copy has only in-frame clones and lacks some. In the table there are about 140,000 clones, 80% to 90% of which are singletons. Germline CDR1 is SGHTA and CDR2 is FQGNSA. Between the trimmed V and J ends, which lost 5 bases and 4 bases, there was a span of 14 bases. The CDR3 totals 14 residues. Worth noting for this clone: Its cognate antigen is unknown.

The sequenced sample was peripheral blood, obtained on day 0 of AZD1222 vaccination. This TCR derives from an adult in good health. This chain links TRBV7-2 with TRBJ2-5, with D hard to call. The CDR3 coding sequence is TGTGCCAGCAGCCCCTTCCAGGTTGTAGAGACCCAGTACTTC. Residues: CASSPFQVVETQYF.